These T cell receptor beta chains were read from a single sample in a study of metastatic and nonmetastatic thyroid tumors. TCRdb reprocessed the PCR reads using MiXCR. The table has around 53,000 clones, approximately 17% seen once. Sequences were obtained from blood. The receptors stem from a female donor with papillary thyroid cancer or a benign thyroid nodule (not recorded which). Some clones in this sample may be carry-over from other donors' samples. Both conserved end residues are part of each CDR3. D genes are given only for firm matches. The size entry is marked missing in some rows and otherwise reads once, few, many or a size class.

clone_size: many
v_call: TRBV11-3
d_call: .
j_call: TRBJ2-1
cdr3_nt: TGTGCCAGCAGCTTAGGGGGGCGCGGGAATGAGCAGTTCTTC
cdr3_aa: CASSLGGRGNEQFF

clone_size: many
v_call: TRBV28
d_call: .
j_call: TRBJ1-2
cdr3_nt: TGTGCCAGCAGTCGAACATATAACTATGGCTACACCTTC
cdr3_aa: CASSRTYNYGYTF

clone_size: few
v_call: TRBV6-1
d_call: TRBD2
j_call: TRBJ2-7
cdr3_nt: TGTGCCAGCGTCGGCGGGGGATTCCACGAGCAGTACTTC
cdr3_aa: CASVGGGFHEQYF

clone_size: .
v_call: TRBV6-1
d_call: TRBD2
j_call: TRBJ2-1
cdr3_nt: TGTGCCAGCAGTGAAGTAGCGGGAGAGGTGAATGAGCAGTTCTTC
cdr3_aa: CASSEVAGEVNEQFF

clone_size: many
v_call: TRBV27
d_call: .
j_call: TRBJ2-5
cdr3_nt: TGTGCCAGCAGTTTGAAGGGTTCAGAGGCCCAGTACTTC
cdr3_aa: CASSLKGSEAQYF

clone_size: many
v_call: TRBV10-1
d_call: TRBD2
j_call: TRBJ2-3
cdr3_nt: TGCGCCAGCAGTGATGTAGCGGGAGATGCAGATACGCAGTATTTT
cdr3_aa: CASSDVAGDADTQYF

clone_size: many
v_call: TRBV12-3/TRBV12-4
d_call: TRBD1
j_call: TRBJ2-5
cdr3_nt: TGTGCCAGCACCCGCGGACAGGAAGAGACCCAGTACTTC
cdr3_aa: CASTRGQEETQYF

clone_size: few
v_call: TRBV5-6
d_call: .
j_call: TRBJ2-2
cdr3_nt: TGTGCCAGCAGCTTGATTAAGGGGTATAACACCGGGGAGCTGTTTTTT
cdr3_aa: CASSLIKGYNTGELFF

clone_size: many
v_call: TRBV2
d_call: .
j_call: TRBJ2-3
cdr3_nt: TGTGCCAGCAGTGTGGGGGAAGGAGATACGCAGTATTTT
cdr3_aa: CASSVGEGDTQYF

clone_size: many
v_call: TRBV27
d_call: .
j_call: TRBJ1-1
cdr3_nt: TGTGCCAGCAGTTTAGATCGCCTGAACACTGAAGCTTTCTTT
cdr3_aa: CASSLDRLNTEAFF

clone_size: many
v_call: TRBV20-1
d_call: .
j_call: TRBJ1-1
cdr3_nt: TGCAGTGCTAGAAAAGGTATAGGGACCACTGAAGCTTTCTTT
cdr3_aa: CSARKGIGTTEAFF